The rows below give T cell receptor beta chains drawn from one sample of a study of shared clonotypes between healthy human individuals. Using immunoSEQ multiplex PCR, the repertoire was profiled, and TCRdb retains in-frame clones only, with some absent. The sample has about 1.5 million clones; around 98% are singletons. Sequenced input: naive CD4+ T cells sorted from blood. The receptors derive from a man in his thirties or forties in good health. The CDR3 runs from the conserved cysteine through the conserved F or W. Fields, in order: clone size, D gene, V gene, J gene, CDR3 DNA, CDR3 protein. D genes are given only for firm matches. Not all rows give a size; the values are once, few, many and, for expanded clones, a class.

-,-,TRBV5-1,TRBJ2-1,TGCGCCAGCAGCCAGCGGTACAATGAGCAGTTCTTC,CASSQRYNEQFF
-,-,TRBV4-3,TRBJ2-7,TGCGCCAGCAGCCAAGTGGCTATTCTGGGACAATCACCCTACGAGCAGTACTTC,CASSQVAILGQSPYEQYF
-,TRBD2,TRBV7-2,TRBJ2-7,TGTGCCAGCAGCTCCGGAGGGACTAGCGGGAGGGTTGAGCAGTACTTC,CASSSGGTSGRVEQYF
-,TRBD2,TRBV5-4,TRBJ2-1,TGTGCCAGCAGTCGGGGGCGGTCTAGCGGGGACAATGAGCAGTTCTTC,CASSRGRSSGDNEQFF
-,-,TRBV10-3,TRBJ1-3,TGTGCCATCAGTCCAGTCGCGTCTGGAAACACCATATATTTT,CAISPVASGNTIYF
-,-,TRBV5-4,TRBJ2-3,TGTGCCAGCAGCTCTTGGACAGCTTTATTACCCACGCAGTATTTT,CASSSWTALLPTQYF
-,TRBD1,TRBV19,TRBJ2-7,TGTGCCAGTAGGGGGACAGGGGAAGCCTACGAGCAGTACTTC,CASRGTGEAYEQYF
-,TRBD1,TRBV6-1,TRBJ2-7,TGTGCCAGCAGTGTCCTTATTAACAGGGGTCCCCTGCAAAAAGGCGAGCAGTACTTC,CASSVLINRGPLQKGEQYF
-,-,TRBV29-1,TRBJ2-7,TGCAGCGTTCTATTCAGGGATTCGAGTTACTACGAGCAGTACTTC,CSVLFRDSSYYEQYF
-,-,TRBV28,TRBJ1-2,TGTGCCAGCAGTTTAGGGCGGCTTAACTATGGCTACACCTTC,CASSLGRLNYGYTF
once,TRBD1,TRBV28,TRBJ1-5,TGTGCCAGCAGTTCCATCTCGGGACAGGGGGCCTATCAGCCCCAGCATTTT,CASSSISGQGAYQPQHF
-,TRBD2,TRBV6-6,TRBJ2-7,TGTGCCAGCAGTTACATCTCGGGAGGGTACGAGCAGTACTTC,CASSYISGGYEQYF
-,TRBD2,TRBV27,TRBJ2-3,TGTGCCAGCAGTCCCCTAGCGGGAGGGTTGGGGGGCACAGATACGCAGTATTTT,CASSPLAGGLGGTDTQYF
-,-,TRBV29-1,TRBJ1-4,TGCAGCGTTGAACCACAGGGAGAAAAACTGTTTTTT,CSVEPQGEKLFF
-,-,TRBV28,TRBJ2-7,TGTGCCAGCACCCTAGGGGCTAGCCGTTACGAGCAGTACTTC,CASTLGASRYEQYF
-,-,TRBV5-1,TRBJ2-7,TGCGCCAGCAGCTCGACGACCTACGAGCAGTACTTC,CASSSTTYEQYF
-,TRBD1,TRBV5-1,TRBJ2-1,TGCGCCAGCAGCGAAACCGGGACAGGGGGCGCGGGAGGTACGTACAATGAGCAGTTCTTC,CASSETGTGGAGGTYNEQFF
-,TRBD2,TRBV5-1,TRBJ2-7,TGCGCCAGCAGCAGGGAGGGGAGCTCCTACGAGCAGTACTTC,CASSREGSSYEQYF
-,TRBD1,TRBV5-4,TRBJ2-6,TGTGCCAGCAGCTTCAGGGGGACTGGGGCCAACGTCCTGACTTTC,CASSFRGTGANVLTF
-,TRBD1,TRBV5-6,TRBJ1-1,TGTGCCAGCAGCCGGGACAGGATGAACACTGAAGCTTTCTTT,CASSRDRMNTEAFF
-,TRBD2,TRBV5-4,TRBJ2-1,TGTGCCAGCAGCTTGACTAGCGGATCCTACAATGAGCAGTTCTTC,CASSLTSGSYNEQFF
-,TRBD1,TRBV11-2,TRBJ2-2,TGTGCCAGCAGCTTAGACCCGTACAGGGGGTCCGGCACCGGGGAGCTGTTTTTT,CASSLDPYRGSGTGELFF